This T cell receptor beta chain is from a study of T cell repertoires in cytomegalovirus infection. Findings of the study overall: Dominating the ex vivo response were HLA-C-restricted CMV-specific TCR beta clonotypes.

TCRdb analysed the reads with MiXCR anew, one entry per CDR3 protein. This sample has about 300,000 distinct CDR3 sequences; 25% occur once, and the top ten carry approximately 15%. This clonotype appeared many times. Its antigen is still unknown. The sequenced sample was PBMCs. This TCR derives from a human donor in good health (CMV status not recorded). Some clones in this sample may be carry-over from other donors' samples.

Here the CDR3 DNA reads TGTGCCAGCAGCTTACAGGGCTGGGAGCAGTTCTTC. Translation: CASSLQGWEQFF. The J gene is TRBJ2-1, the V gene TRBV7-9; D may be TRBD1 (5 bases). This CDR3 has 12 residues. Trimming removed 2 bases at V and 10 bases at J, with 9 bases between. CDR1 is SEHNR, CDR2 FQNEAQ, per germline (reference sequence).